The 20 T cell receptor beta chains reported below all come from one sample, sequenced in a study of T cell changes during pregnancy in multiple sclerosis. Generated by immunoSEQ multiplex PCR, the TCRdb table keeps only in-frame clones and is missing some. The profile shows 20,000 to 25,000 clones, 70% to 90% of them singletons. Source: CD8+ T cells from peripheral blood mononuclear cells, taken in the second trimester of pregnancy. These receptor sequences come from a female donor in good health, enrolled as a control in a pregnancy study.

V is TRBV4-3 and J is TRBJ1-1; D is unclear. Germline V gives CDR1 LGHNA, CDR2 YSLEER. V was cut by 4 bases and J by 0 bases, with 12 bases left in between. The CDR3 contains 15 residues. In DNA form, the CDR3 reads TGCGCCAGCAGCCCCGGGAGGGTCATGAACACTGAAGCTTTCTTT. Translation: CASSPGRVMNTEAFF.

The CDR3 loop reads CASRQRGGMNTGELFF. The CDR3 DNA reads TGTGCCAGCAGGCAGAGGGGGGGAATGAACACCGGGGAGCTGTTTTTT. The rearrangement links TRBV28 to TRBJ2-2; tentatively, D is TRBD2 (7 bases). The CDR3 runs 16 residues. Germline V gives CDR1 MDHEN, CDR2 SYDVKM. Trimming removed 6 bases at V and 1 base at J, with 15 bases between.

This chain joins TRBV30 and TRBJ2-5, with D possibly being TRBD2 (5 bases). Germline loops: CDR1 GTSNPN, CDR2 SVGIG (reference sequence). V lost 1 base and J 5 bases, leaving 17 bases between the germline ends. This CDR3 region has 15 residues. The CDR3 region is CAWSAGSSFGETQYF. The CDR3 DNA sequence: TGTGCCTGGAGTGCTGGTTCTAGCTTTGGGGAGACCCAGTACTTC. The full variable domain, in which reference TRBV30 and TRBJ2-5 provide the parts outside the CDR3, is SQTIHQWPATLVQPVGSPLSLECTVEGTSNPNLYWYRQAAGRGLQLLFYSVGIGQISSEVPQNLSASRPQDRQFILSSKKLLLSDSGFYLCAWSAGSSFGETQYFGPGTRLLVL.

The CDR3 region has the DNA TGTGCCAGCAGTACGAGGACTAGCGGGAAGTACGAGCAGTACTTC. This codes for CASSTRTSGKYEQYF. V is TRBV27 and J is TRBJ2-7, with 12 bases fitting TRBD2. CDR1 MNHEY and CDR2 SMNVEV come from the germline V gene (reference sequence). V dropped 5 bases and J dropped 4; count of bases not matched to a gene: 6. The CDR3 contains 15 residues.

The genes are TRBV28 and TRBJ2-1, with 11 nucleotides matching TRBD2. This CDR3 is 15 amino acids long. Trimming cost V 5 bases and J 5 bases; bases outside gene matches: 5. Germline V CDR1 and CDR2: MDHEN, SYDVKM. The CDR3 loop reads CASSPLAGANNEQFF. The CDR3 nucleotides read TGTGCCAGCAGTCCACTAGCGGGAGCCAACAATGAGCAGTTCTTC.

Sample share makes this clone medium-sized. The chain employs TRBV5-1 and TRBJ2-2; 10 positions agree with TRBD1. Germline-derived CDR1 and CDR2 are SGHRS and YFSETQ. V shed 1 base and J 1 base; nucleotides not matched to a gene: 4. The CDR3 is made up of 17 amino acids. This CDR3 is CASSLPRTGGNTGELFF. In DNA, the CDR3 is TGCGCCAGCAGCTTGCCCCGGACAGGGGGGAACACCGGGGAGCTGTTTTTT.

This clone was picked up a small number of times. This chain joins TRBV15 and TRBJ2-1; TRBD2 aligns across 7 bases. Germline V CDR1 and CDR2: LNHNV, YYDKDF (reference sequence). Unmatched junction bases numbered 8, after V lost 0 bases and J lost 3 bases. The CDR3 extends over 17 amino acids. CDR3 nucleotides: TGTGCCACCAGCAGAGATACCGCGGCTAGCGGCTACAATGAGCAGTTCTTC. Protein sequence: CATSRDTAASGYNEQFF.

This chain links TRBV4-1 with TRBJ2-7; weak D call: TRBD1 (6 bases). The CDR3 spans 17 residues. The V gene lost 1 base and the J gene lost 3 bases, with 19 bases spanning the gap. Per germline, CDR1 MGHRA and CDR2 YSYEKL. The CDR3 bases are TGCGCCAGCAGCCAAGCGGGTGGGGGCCCCGGAGACTACGAGCAGTACTTC. The encoded protein is CASSQAGGGPGDYEQYF.

The genes are TRBV5-6 and TRBJ1-2, with 8 bases lining up with TRBD1. J lost 2 bases, V lost 4 bases, and 7 bases had no gene match. CDR1 is SGHDT, CDR2 YYEEEE, per germline. CDR3 length: 15 amino acids. CDR3 bases: TGTGCCAGCAGCGTCGACAGGGGTAGGAACTATGGCTACACCTTC. As protein: CASSVDRGRNYGYTF. The variable domain in full, completed from reference TRBV5-6 and TRBJ1-2, reads DAGVTQSPTHLIKTRGQQVTLRCSPKSGHDTVSWYQQALGQGPQFIFQYYEEEERQRGNFPDRFSGHQFPNYSSELNVNALLLGDSALYLCASSVDRGRNYGYTFGSGTRLTVV.

The CDR3 spells CASSPPVAEGETQYF. CDR3 DNA: TGTGCCAGCAGCCCCCCGGTAGCGGAGGGGGAGACCCAGTACTTC. The rearrangement joins TRBV7-8 to TRBJ2-5; possibly TRBD2 for D (6 bases). CDR3 length: 15 residues. Germline CDR1 and CDR2: SGHVS and FQNEAQ. V was trimmed by 5 bases and J by 5 bases, leaving 18 bases between them.

The chain joins TRBV4-2 to TRBJ1-6; D not resolved. The ends were cut back, 2 bases at V and 8 bases at J, with 13 bases in the middle. CDR3 length: 15 amino acids. Germline V CDR1 and CDR2: LGHNA, YNFKEQ. CDR3 residues: CASSQIGAGDSPLHF. In DNA form, the CDR3 reads TGTGCCAGCAGCCAAATCGGTGCCGGGGATTCACCCCTCCACTTT.

The chain carries TRBV5-1 and TRBJ2-7; TRBD1 matches 7 bases. V lost 6 bases to trimming and J lost 2 bases; unmatched junction nucleotides: 14. There are 16 residues in the CDR3. Germline CDR1 SGHRS, CDR2 YFSETQ. CDR3 sequence reads: CASTLNRGQVPYEQYF. The CDR3 nucleotides are TGCGCCAGCACCCTCAACCGTGGACAGGTCCCCTACGAGCAGTACTTC.

This clone was detected once. V usage is TRBV18 and J usage is TRBJ2-4, with D possibly being TRBD1 (6 bases). CDR3 size: 18 residues. CDR1 is KGHSH and CDR2 is LQKENI in the germline V gene. V was trimmed by 3 bases and J by 6 bases, leaving 24 bases between them. Here the CDR3 reads CASSPRGLSTSLRNIQYF. The CDR3 DNA reads TGTGCCAGCTCACCCAGGGGCTTATCCACGAGCTTGAGAAACATTCAGTACTTC.

This CDR3 reads CASSLHSQTLYNEQFF. DNA for the CDR3: TGTGCCAGCAGCCTACATAGCCAGACGCTCTACAATGAGCAGTTCTTC. This chain connects TRBV11-2 to TRBJ2-1; D unclear. The germline gives CDR1 SGHAT, CDR2 FQNNGV. V shed 5 bases and J shed 3 bases, with 17 bases lying between them. This CDR3 has 16 residues.

The chain carries TRBV6-4 and TRBJ2-3, with D possibly TRBD1 on 5 matching bases. The CDR3 length is 16 residues. The V end lost 2 bases, the J end lost 1 base, and 13 bases lay between the germline ends. The germline V gene encodes CDR1 MRHNA and CDR2 SNTAGT. The CDR3 coding sequence is TGTGCCAGCAGTGACGGGGCTAGTAGTGGCACAGATACGCAGTATTTT. It encodes CASSDGASSGTDTQYF.

The CDR3 nucleotides read TGTGCCAGCAGCTTCGGCGGACTAGCTGCTACCTACAATGAGCAGTTCTTC. Protein product: CASSFGGLAATYNEQFF. The chain joins TRBV7-8 to TRBJ2-1; TRBD2 aligns across 8 bases. This CDR3 comprises 17 residues. Per the germline V gene, CDR1 is SGHVS and CDR2 is FQNEAQ. The junction had 9 bases not matched to a gene; V was cut back by 3 bases and J by 2 bases. The full variable domain, rest sourced from reference TRBV7-8 and TRBJ2-1, is GAGVSQSPRYKVAKRGQDVALRCDPISGHVSLFWYQQALGQGPEFLTYFQNEAQLDKSGLPSDRFFAERPEGSVSTLKIQRTQQEDSAVYLCASSFGGLAATYNEQFFGPGTRLTVL.

This sequence joins TRBV4-3 and TRBJ1-1; TRBD1 is a possible D gene (5 bases). Germline V gene lookup returns CDR1 LGHNA and CDR2 YSLEER. CDR3 size: 14 residues. V dropped 0 bases and J dropped 5 bases, with 10 bases sitting between them. The DNA for the CDR3 is TGCGCCAGCAGCCAAGATGCGGGGGGGACTGAAGCTTTCTTT. Its translation is CASSQDAGGTEAFF.

The rearrangement links TRBV28 to TRBJ2-1; 8 bases map to TRBD2. The V and J ends lost 8 bases and 5 bases, in that order; junction bases with no gene match: 32. This CDR3 contains 22 residues. The germline CDR1 and CDR2 sequences are MDHEN and SYDVKM. DNA for the CDR3: TGTGCCAGCCTCTCCTTCGGCAGCGGGGGAGCTATACGGGGACGGAGCCACAATGAGCAGTTCTTC. Amino acids: CASLSFGSGGAIRGRSHNEQFF.

This rearrangement joins TRBV27 to TRBJ2-5; 11 bases map to TRBD1. With V trimmed by 5 bases and J by 5 bases, 4 bases remained unmatched. The CDR3 spans 14 residues. Per germline, CDR1 MNHEY and CDR2 SMNVEV (reference sequence). The CDR3 DNA is TGTGCCAGCAGTCGGGACAGGGGGTGGGAGACCCAGTACTTC. Translated, it gives CASSRDRGWETQYF.

The rearrangement links TRBV30 to TRBJ2-5; TRBD1 aligns across 7 bases. The CDR3 length is 14 residues. Germline CDR1 is GTSNPN and CDR2 is SVGIG (reference sequence). The V and J ends lost 5 bases and 4 bases, in that order; junction bases with no gene match: 10. CDR3 bases: TGTGCCTGGGGTATTGGACAGGACCGAGAGACCCAGTACTTC. This sequence encodes CAWGIGQDRETQYF. Based on the CDR3 plus reference TRBV30 and TRBJ2-5, the full variable domain is SQTIHQWPATLVQPVGSPLSLECTVEGTSNPNLYWYRQAAGRGLQLLFYSVGIGQISSEVPQNLSASRPQDRQFILSSKKLLLSDSGFYLCAWGIGQDRETQYFGPGTRLLVL.